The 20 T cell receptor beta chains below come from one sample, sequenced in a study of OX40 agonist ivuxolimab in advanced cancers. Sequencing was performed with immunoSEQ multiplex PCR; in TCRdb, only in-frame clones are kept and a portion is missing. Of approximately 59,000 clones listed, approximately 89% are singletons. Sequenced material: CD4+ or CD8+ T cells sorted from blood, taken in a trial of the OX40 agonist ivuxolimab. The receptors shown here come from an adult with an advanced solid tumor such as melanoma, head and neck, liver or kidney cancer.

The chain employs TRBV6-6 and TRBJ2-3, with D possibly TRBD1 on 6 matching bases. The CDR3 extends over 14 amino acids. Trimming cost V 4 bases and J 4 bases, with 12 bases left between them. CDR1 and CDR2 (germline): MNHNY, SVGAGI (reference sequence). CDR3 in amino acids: CASSSQGKADTQYF. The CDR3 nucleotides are TGTGCCAGCAGTTCACAGGGAAAAGCAGATACGCAGTATTTT.

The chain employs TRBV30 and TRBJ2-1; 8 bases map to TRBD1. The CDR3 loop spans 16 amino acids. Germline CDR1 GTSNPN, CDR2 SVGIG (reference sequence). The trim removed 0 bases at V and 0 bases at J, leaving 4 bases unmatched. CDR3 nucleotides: TGTGCCTGGAGTGTAACAGGGGGTAGCTCCTACAATGAGCAGTTCTTC. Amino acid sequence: CAWSVTGGSSYNEQFF.

DNA for the CDR3: TGTGCCAGTAGTCCCAGCGGGAGTATGGACGAGCAGTACTTC. Protein sequence: CASSPSGSMDEQYF. The chain employs TRBV19 and TRBJ2-7; 8 bases are shared with TRBD2. V shed 5 bases, J shed 5 bases, and the junction held 8 bases outside the gene matches. This CDR3 is 14 amino acids long. In germline, CDR1 is LNHDA, CDR2 SQIVND (reference sequence).

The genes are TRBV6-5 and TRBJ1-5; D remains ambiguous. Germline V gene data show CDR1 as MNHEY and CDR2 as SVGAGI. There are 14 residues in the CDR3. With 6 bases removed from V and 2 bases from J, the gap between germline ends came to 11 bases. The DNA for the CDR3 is TGTGCCAGCAGCGGGGTTTCCGGCAATCAGCCCCAGCATTTT. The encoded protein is CASSGVSGNQPQHF.

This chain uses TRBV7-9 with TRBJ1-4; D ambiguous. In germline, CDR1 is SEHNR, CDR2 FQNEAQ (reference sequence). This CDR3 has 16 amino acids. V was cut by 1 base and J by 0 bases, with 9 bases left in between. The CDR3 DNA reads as TGTGCCAGCAGCTTAGGGGTCGGCACAACTAATGAAAAACTGTTTTTT. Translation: CASSLGVGTTNEKLFF.

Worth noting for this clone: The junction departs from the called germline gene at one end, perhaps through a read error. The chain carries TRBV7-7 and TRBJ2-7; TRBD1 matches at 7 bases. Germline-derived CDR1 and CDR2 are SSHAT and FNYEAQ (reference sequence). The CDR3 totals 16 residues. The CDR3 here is CASSPGVGRDSYEQYF. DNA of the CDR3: TGTGCTAGCAGCCCTGGCGTGGGCCGGGACAGCTACGAGCAGTACTTC.

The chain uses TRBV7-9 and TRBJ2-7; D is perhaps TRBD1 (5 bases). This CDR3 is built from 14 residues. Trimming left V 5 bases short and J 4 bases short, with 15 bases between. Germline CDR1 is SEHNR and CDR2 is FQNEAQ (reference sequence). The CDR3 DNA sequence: TGTGCCAGCAGCCCGACAGTAGACAAATACGAGCAGTACTTC. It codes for CASSPTVDKYEQYF.

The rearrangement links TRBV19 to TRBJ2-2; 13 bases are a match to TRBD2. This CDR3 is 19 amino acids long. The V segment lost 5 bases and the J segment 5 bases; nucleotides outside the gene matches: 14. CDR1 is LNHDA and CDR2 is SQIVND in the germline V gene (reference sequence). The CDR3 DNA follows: TGTGCCAGTAGTCGAAATGGGGGGACTAGCGGGATCGTAACCGGGGAGCTGTTTTTT. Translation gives CASSRNGGTSGIVTGELFF.

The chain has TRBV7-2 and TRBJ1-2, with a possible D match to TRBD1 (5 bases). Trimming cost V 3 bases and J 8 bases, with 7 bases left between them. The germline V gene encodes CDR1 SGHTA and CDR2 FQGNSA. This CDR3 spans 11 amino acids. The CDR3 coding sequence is TGTGCCAGCAGCTTGACAGTAGGCTACACCTTC. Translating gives CASSLTVGYTF. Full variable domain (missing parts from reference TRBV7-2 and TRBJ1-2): GAGVSQSPSNKVTEKGKDVELRCDPISGHTALYWYRQSLGQGLEFLIYFQGNSAPDKSGLPSDRFSAERTGGSVSTLTIQRTQQEDSAVYLCASSLTVGYTFGSGTRLTVV.

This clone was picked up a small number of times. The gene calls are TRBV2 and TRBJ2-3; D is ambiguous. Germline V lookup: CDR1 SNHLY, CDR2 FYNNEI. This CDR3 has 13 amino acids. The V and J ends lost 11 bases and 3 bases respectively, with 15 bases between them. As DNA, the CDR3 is TGTGCCGTATCTGGCGGCCTTACAGATACGCAGTATTTT. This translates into CAVSGGLTDTQYF.

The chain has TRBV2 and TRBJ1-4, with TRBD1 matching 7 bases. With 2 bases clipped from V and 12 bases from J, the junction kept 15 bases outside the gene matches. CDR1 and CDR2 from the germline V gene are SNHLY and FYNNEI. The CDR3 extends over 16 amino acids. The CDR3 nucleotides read TGTGCCAGCAGTGAAAGCTCACAGGGGTTTGTCAGCGAACTGTTTTTT. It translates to CASSESSQGFVSELFF.

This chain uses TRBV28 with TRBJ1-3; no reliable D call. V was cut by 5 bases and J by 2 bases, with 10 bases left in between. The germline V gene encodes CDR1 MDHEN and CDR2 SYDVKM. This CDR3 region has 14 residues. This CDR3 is CASSPGEPGNTIYF. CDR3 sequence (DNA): TGTGCCAGCAGTCCTGGCGAGCCTGGAAACACCATATATTTT.

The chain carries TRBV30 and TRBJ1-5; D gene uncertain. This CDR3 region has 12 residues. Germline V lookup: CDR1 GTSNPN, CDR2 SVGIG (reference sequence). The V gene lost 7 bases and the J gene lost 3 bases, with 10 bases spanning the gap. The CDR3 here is CASKSFNQPQHF. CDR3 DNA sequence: TGTGCCTCTAAATCATTCAATCAGCCCCAGCATTTT. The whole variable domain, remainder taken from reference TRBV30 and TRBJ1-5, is SQTIHQWPATLVQPVGSPLSLECTVEGTSNPNLYWYRQAAGRGLQLLFYSVGIGQISSEVPQNLSASRPQDRQFILSSKKLLLSDSGFYLCASKSFNQPQHFGDGTRLSIL.

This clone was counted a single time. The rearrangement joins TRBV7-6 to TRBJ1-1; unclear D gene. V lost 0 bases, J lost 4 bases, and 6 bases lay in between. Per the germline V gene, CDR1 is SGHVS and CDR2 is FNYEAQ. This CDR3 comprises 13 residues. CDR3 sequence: CASSLAEGTEAFF. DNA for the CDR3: TGTGCCAGCAGCTTAGCGGAGGGCACTGAAGCTTTCTTT.

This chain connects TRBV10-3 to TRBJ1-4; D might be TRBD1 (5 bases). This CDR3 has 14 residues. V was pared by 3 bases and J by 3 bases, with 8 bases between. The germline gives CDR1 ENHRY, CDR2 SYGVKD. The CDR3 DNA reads TGTGCCATCAGTGATTTGGGGGCTAATGAAAAACTGTTTTTT. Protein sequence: CAISDLGANEKLFF.

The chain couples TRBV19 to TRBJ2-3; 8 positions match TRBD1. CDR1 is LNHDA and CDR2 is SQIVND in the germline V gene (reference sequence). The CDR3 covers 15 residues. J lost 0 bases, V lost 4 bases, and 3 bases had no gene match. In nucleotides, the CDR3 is TGTGCCAGTAGTACCCGACAGGGGAGCACAGATACGCAGTATTTT. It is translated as CASSTRQGSTDTQYF. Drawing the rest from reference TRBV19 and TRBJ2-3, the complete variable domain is DGGITQSPKYLFRKEGQNVTLSCEQNLNHDAMYWYRQDPGQGLRLIYYSQIVNDFQKGDIAEGYSVSREKKESFPLTVTSAQKNPTAFYLCASSTRQGSTDTQYFGPGTRLTVL.

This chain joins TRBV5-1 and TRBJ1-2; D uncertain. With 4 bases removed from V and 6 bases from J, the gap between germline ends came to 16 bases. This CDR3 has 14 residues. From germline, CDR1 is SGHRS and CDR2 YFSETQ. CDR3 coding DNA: TGCGCCAGCAGCCCCCTGGCACCTCAGGATGGCTACACCTTC. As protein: CASSPLAPQDGYTF.

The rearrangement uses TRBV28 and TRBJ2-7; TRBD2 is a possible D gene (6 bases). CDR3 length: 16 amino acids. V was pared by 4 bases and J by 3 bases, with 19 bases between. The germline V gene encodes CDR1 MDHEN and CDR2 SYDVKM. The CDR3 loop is CASSSLGRDPNYEQYF. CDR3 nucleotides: TGTGCCAGCAGTTCCTTAGGGCGGGACCCTAACTACGAGCAGTACTTC.

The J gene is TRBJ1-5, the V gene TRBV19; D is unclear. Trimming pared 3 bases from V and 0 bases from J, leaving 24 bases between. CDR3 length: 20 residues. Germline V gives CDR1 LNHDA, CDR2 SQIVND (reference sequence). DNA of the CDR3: TGTGCCAGTAGTATCGACGCCCGGTCTTCGTTGGAGTATAGCAATCAGCCCCAGCATTTT. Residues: CASSIDARSSLEYSNQPQHF.

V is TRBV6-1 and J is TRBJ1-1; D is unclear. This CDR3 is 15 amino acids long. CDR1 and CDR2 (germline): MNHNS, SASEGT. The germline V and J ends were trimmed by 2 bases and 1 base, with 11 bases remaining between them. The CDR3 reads CASSELWAANTEAFF. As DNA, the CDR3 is TGTGCCAGCAGTGAACTTTGGGCAGCGAACACTGAAGCTTTCTTT.